The 20 T cell receptor beta chains below were found in one sample sequenced in a study of T cells in Graves' hyperthyroidism and ophthalmopathy. The investigators amplified TCR beta CDR3 regions from RNA transcripts. The TCR CDR3 was amplified in a first-round RT-PCR using the HTBI primer set. TCRdb fed the multiplex PCR reads into MiXCR, producing one record per CDR3 protein. The sample has 400,000 to 500,000 distinct CDR3 sequences; approximately 15% are singletons. Sequencing used blood. The origin of the receptors is a woman between 18 and 30 years old with Graves' hyperthyroidism.

Only a few counts were recorded for this clonotype. This chain uses TRBV30 with TRBJ1-2; TRBD1 matches at 7 bases. Germline CDR1 GTSNPN, CDR2 SVGIG (reference sequence). V was pared by 7 bases and J by 4 bases, with 27 bases of the junction left unmatched. This CDR3 has 19 residues. The CDR3 region is CAFYLRQGEWWRGSYGYTF. The DNA for the CDR3 is TGTGCCTTCTACCTCCGACAGGGAGAATGGTGGCGTGGAAGCTATGGCTACACCTTC.

The table lists this clonotype with a few counts. Possible read error: a much larger clone is one base away. V and J are TRBV12-5 and TRBJ2-5; 7 bases fit TRBD2. Per the germline V gene, CDR1 is LGHNT and CDR2 is FRNRAP. Unmatched junction bases numbered 20, after V lost 7 bases and J lost 9 bases. This CDR3 has 16 residues. CDR3 bases: TGTGCTAGTGCCCCCACGTCGCTGGGGAGGGCCGCGGCCCAGTACTTC. It specifies CASAPTSLGRAAAQYF.

This clonotype was counted ten times or more. This chain uses TRBV3-1 with TRBJ2-1, with a weak D call TRBD2 (6 bases). Trimming shortened V by 0 bases and J by 0 bases, and 12 bases separated the two germline ends. The length of the CDR3 is 17 residues. Germline-derived CDR1 and CDR2 are LGHDT and YNNKEL (reference sequence). The CDR3 here is CASSQDLEGYSYNEQFF. The CDR3, as DNA: TGTGCCAGCAGCCAAGATCTGGAGGGATACTCCTACAATGAGCAGTTCTTC.

The V and J genes are TRBV25-1 and TRBJ2-7; weak D call: TRBD1 (6 bases). The germline CDR1 and CDR2 sequences are MGHDK and SYGVNS. The CDR3 consists of 12 residues. V was cut by 4 bases and J by 4 bases, with 8 bases left in between. CDR3 protein: CASSATGYEQYV. The CDR3 DNA follows: TGTGCCAGCAGTGCAACAGGGTACGAGCAGTACGTC.

This clonotype was recorded many times. The CDR3 here is CASSRTGGYEQYV. The CDR3, as DNA: TGTGCCAGCTCCCGGACAGGGGGCTACGAGCAGTACGTC. The J gene is TRBJ2-7, the V gene TRBV12-3 or TRBV12-4; TRBD1 agrees at 10 bases. The CDR3 has 13 residues. V lost 8 bases to trimming and J lost 3 bases; unmatched junction nucleotides: 4.

This clonotype was detected ten times or more. The J gene is TRBJ1-2, the V gene TRBV12-3 or TRBV12-4; 7 nucleotides align to TRBD1. V lost 6 bases and J lost 6; bases outside the gene matches: 7. This CDR3 is built from 13 residues. CDR3 DNA sequence: TGTGCCAGCAGCCCCCGACAGGGAGATGGCTACACCTTC. Its protein is CASSPRQGDGYTF.

The CDR3 sequence is CASSPGTRGEQYF. Written as DNA, the CDR3 is TGCGCCAGCAGCCCTGGGACTCGCGGTGAGCAGTACTTC. The chain carries TRBV4-1 and TRBJ2-7; tentative D call: TRBD2 (6 bases). Per germline, CDR1 MGHRA and CDR2 YSYEKL. CDR3 length equals 13 residues. V lost 4 bases, J lost 7 bases, and 14 bases lay in between.

This clonotype was recorded many times. The CDR3 nucleotides are TGTGCCAGCAGCTTAGGGCCCCGAGGCGGGACGAACACCGGGGAGCTGTTTTTT. Its translation: CASSLGPRGGTNTGELFF. V usage is TRBV7-9 and J usage is TRBJ2-2; weak D call: TRBD2 (6 bases). The CDR3 contains 18 residues. Germline CDR1 is SEHNR and CDR2 is FQNEAQ (reference sequence). With 1 base removed from V and 0 bases from J, the gap between germline ends came to 15 bases.

The table lists this clonotype with many counts. V usage is TRBV12-3 or TRBV12-4 and J usage is TRBJ2-5; 14 nucleotides align to TRBD2. Trimming at V came to 7 bases and at J to 4 bases, leaving 14 bases not matched to a gene. This CDR3 region has 18 residues. CDR3 DNA: TGTGCCAGCAACGTCTACGGGACTAGCGGGGGACCCTTAGAGACCCAGTACTTC. This gives the protein CASNVYGTSGGPLETQYF.

The rearrangement links TRBV11-2 to TRBJ2-7; 10 bases match TRBD2. This CDR3 is built from 16 residues. V lost 0 bases, J lost 3 bases, and 5 bases stayed unmatched. CDR1 and CDR2 (germline): SGHAT, FQNNGV. CDR3 bases: TGTGCCAGCAGCTTAGATGGCCGGACTAGCGGCTACGAGCAGTACTTC. This encodes CASSLDGRTSGYEQYF.

The chain recombines TRBV29-1 with TRBJ2-3; no firm D call. This CDR3 has 12 amino acids. V dropped 1 base and J dropped 0 bases, with 2 bases sitting between them. Germline V CDR1 and CDR2: SQVTM, ANQGSEA. CDR3 protein: CSVEGSTDTQYF. The CDR3 DNA follows: TGCAGCGTTGAAGGGAGCACAGATACGCAGTATTTT.

This clonotype was counted many times. The chain combines TRBV20-1 with TRBJ2-7; a weak D match, TRBD2 (5 bases). The CDR3 consists of 13 residues. Germline CDR1 is DFQATT and CDR2 is SNEGSKA (reference sequence). V dropped 6 bases and J dropped 3 bases, with 15 bases sitting between them. The CDR3: CSANVASGYEQYF. In nucleotides, the CDR3 is TGCAGTGCCAACGTAGCGAGTGGCTACGAGCAGTACTTC.

The table lists this clonotype with a few counts. J is TRBJ2-7 and V is TRBV7-9; D could derive from TRBD1 or TRBD2 (5 bases each). The V gene's germline CDR1 is SEHNR and CDR2 FQNEAQ (reference sequence). The CDR3 is made up of 13 amino acids. Trimming removed 8 bases from V and 6 bases from J, with 17 bases in between. The CDR3 DNA is TGTGCCAGCGCCGGGACGAGCTTTTTCGAGCAGTACTTC. This translates into CASAGTSFFEQYF.

This clonotype appeared a few times. This may arise from a read error, as a much more abundant clone is one base away. V is TRBV20-1 and J is TRBJ2-5, with unresolved D. CDR1 is DFQATT, CDR2 SNEGSKA, per germline (reference sequence). This CDR3 is built from 10 residues. The V end lost 3 bases, the J end lost 1 base, and 0 bases lay between the germline ends. CDR3 DNA: TGCAGTGCTAGCCAAGAGACCCAGTACTTC. This encodes CSASQETQYF.

This clonotype has at least ten counts. The chain links TRBV7-2 to TRBJ1-2; 10 nucleotides line up with TRBD1. The CDR3 totals 15 residues. Germline-derived CDR1 and CDR2 are SGHTA and FQGNSA. V dropped 5 bases and J dropped 2; count of bases not matched to a gene: 5. CDR3 amino acids: CASSARDRGNYGYTF. In DNA form, the CDR3 reads TGTGCCAGCAGCGCCCGGGACAGGGGAAACTATGGCTACACCTTC. Using reference TRBV7-2 and TRBJ1-2 for the parts outside the CDR3, the full variable domain is GAGVSQSPSNKVTEKGKDVELRCDPISGHTALYWYRQSLGQGLEFLIYFQGNSAPDKSGLPSDRFSAERTGGSVSTLTIQRTQQEDSAVYLCASSARDRGNYGYTFGSGTRLTVV.

This clonotype was seen many times. The chain employs TRBV14 and TRBJ2-7, with D unresolved. Trimming removed 4 bases at V and 0 bases at J, with 10 bases between. CDR1 SGHDN and CDR2 FVKESK come from the germline V gene. This CDR3 contains 14 residues. CDR3 residues: CASSPLLDSYEQYF. CDR3 bases: TGTGCCAGCAGCCCCCTGTTGGACTCCTACGAGCAGTACTTC.

This clonotype was found many times. The chain links TRBV5-1 to TRBJ2-7; D is ambiguous. The CDR3 runs to 14 residues. V was clipped by 0 bases and J by 3 bases, with 10 bases between them. Germline CDR1 is SGHRS and CDR2 is YFSETQ. The CDR3 sequence is CASSLEAKIYEQYF. DNA for the CDR3: TGCGCCAGCAGCTTGGAAGCAAAGATCTACGAGCAGTACTTC.

CDR3 region: CASSGGGAGEKLFF. The CDR3 DNA is TGTGCCAGTAGTGGAGGGGGCGCCGGTGAAAAACTGTTTTTT. V and J are TRBV19 and TRBJ1-4, with TRBD1 matching 7 bases. Looked up from germline, CDR1 is LNHDA and CDR2 is SQIVND (reference sequence). CDR3 size: 14 residues. Trimming took 5 bases from V and 7 from J; bases not matched to a gene: 7.

The V call is TRBV7-2, the J call TRBJ2-1; no definite D call. Germline V gives CDR1 SGHTA, CDR2 FQGNSA. The V and J ends lost 0 bases and 9 bases respectively, with 9 bases between them. The CDR3 is made up of 13 amino acids. DNA for the CDR3: TGTGCCAGCAGCTTAGCCACGTCGAGTGAGCAGTTCTTC. Translation: CASSLATSSEQFF.

The chain is built from TRBV28 and TRBJ1-1, with D unresolved. Trimming shortened V by 3 bases and J by 7 bases, and 15 bases separated the two germline ends. The V gene's germline CDR1 is MDHEN and CDR2 SYDVKM. The CDR3 consists of 14 residues. CDR3 protein: CASSFPAHIYEAFF. The CDR3 coding sequence is TGTGCCAGCAGTTTCCCCGCCCACATCTATGAAGCTTTCTTT.